These T cell receptor beta chains were read from a single sample in a study of immune cell composition in non-small cell lung cancer. This table comes from immunoSEQ multiplex PCR, and its TCRdb copy is limited to in-frame clones, with some not included. The sample consists of roughly 15,000 clones, 81% of them appearing once. Sequencing was performed on lung tumor tissue. The receptor source for this set is a human donor with non-small cell lung cancer. Each CDR3 is given with its conserved first and last residue. The D gene is left open where the match is weak. For some rows the clone size is stated as once, few or many, or as a class when expanded; others skip it.

>TRBJ1-4|few|TRBV5-1|NA
CASSLVRDEKLFF
TGTGCCAGCAGCTTGGTAAGGGATGAAAAACTGTTTTTT
>TRBJ2-5|NA|TRBV7-9|TRBD2
CASSWGRTSGSETQYF
TGTGCCAGCAGCTGGGGCAGAACTAGCGGGTCGGAGACCCAGTACTTC
>TRBJ2-1|NA|TRBV5-1|NA
CASSLDVGGMKQFF
TGCGCCAGCAGCTTGGATGTGGGAGGAATGAAGCAGTTCTTC
>TRBJ2-1|NA|TRBV9|NA
CASSSWGSGDEQFF
TGTGCCAGCAGCTCTTGGGGGTCCGGCGATGAGCAGTTCTTC
>TRBJ2-5|NA|TRBV27|TRBD2
CASRTSGSWETQYF
TGTGCCAGCAGGACTAGCGGGAGTTGGGAGACCCAGTACTTC
>TRBJ1-1|NA|TRBV28|TRBD1
CASTATGGKAFF
TGTGCCAGCACCGCGACAGGGGGCAAAGCTTTCTTT
>TRBJ2-1|NA|TRBV4-1|TRBD2
CASSSKRTSPNEQFF
TGCGCCAGCAGCTCGAAACGGACTAGTCCGAATGAGCAGTTCTTC
>TRBJ2-1|once|TRBV30|TRBD2
CAWSPLPGLAGVYNEQFF
TGTGCCTGGAGCCCACTCCCGGGACTAGCGGGAGTTTACAATGAGCAGTTCTTC
>TRBJ2-1|NA|TRBV28|NA
CASSSLQGRGSNEQFF
TGTGCCAGCAGTAGCCTACAGGGGCGGGGAAGCAATGAGCAGTTCTTC
>TRBJ2-3|once|TRBV10-1|TRBD2
CASSEAYKTSLLRDTQYF
TGCGCCAGCAGTGAGGCCTACAAGACTAGCCTTCTCAGGGATACGCAGTATTTT
>TRBJ2-5|NA|TRBV5-4|NA
CASGHVPGETQYF
TGTGCCAGCGGGCATGTTCCCGGGGAGACCCAGTACTTC
>TRBJ2-7|NA|TRBV4-1|NA
CASSQESPAVSSYEQYF
TGCGCCAGCAGCCAAGAATCCCCAGCCGTAAGCTCCTACGAGCAGTACTTC
>TRBJ2-7|NA|TRBV20-1|NA
CSAGHPVYF
TGCAGTGCCGGACACCCGGTGTACTTC
>TRBJ1-1|NA|TRBV18|NA
CASCLGIPVDNTEAFF
TGTGCCAGCTGTTTGGGGATACCCGTCGACAACACTGAAGCTTTCTTT
>TRBJ2-1|NA|TRBV2|NA
CASSEHLSSYNEQFF
TGTGCCAGCAGTGAACATCTGAGCTCCTACAATGAGCAGTTCTTC
>TRBJ2-1|NA|TRBV10-3|NA
CAISESEREQFF
TGTGCCATCAGTGAGTCTGAGCGTGAGCAGTTCTTC
>TRBJ2-5|NA|TRBV6-1|NA
CASSPLNIQYF
TGTGCCAGCAGCCCTCTCAATATCCAGTACTTC
>TRBJ1-3|NA|TRBV7-9|NA
CASSPGRFSGNTIYF
TGTGCCAGCAGCCCGGGACGGTTCTCTGGAAACACCATATATTTT
>TRBJ1-5|NA|TRBV7-2|NA
CASSLGISYQHF
TGTGCCAGCAGCTTAGGAATATCGTACCAGCATTTT
>TRBJ2-2|NA|TRBV5-6|TRBD2
CASSLGSGTTNTGELFF
TGTGCCAGCAGCTTGGGGTCCGGGACTACCAACACCGGGGAGCTGTTTTTT
>TRBJ1-5|NA|TRBV2|NA
CASMRSIGTRDQPQHF
TGTGCCAGCATGCGGAGTATCGGGACACGAGATCAGCCCCAGCATTTT
>TRBJ2-1|NA|TRBV19|NA
CASSISGYGVYNEQFF
TGTGCCAGTAGTATATCGGGCTACGGAGTCTACAATGAGCAGTTCTTC
>TRBJ2-5|NA|TRBV11-3|NA
CASSLEITGIQETQYF
TGTGCCAGCAGCTTAGAAATTACGGGGATCCAAGAGACCCAGTACTTC
>TRBJ2-3|NA|TRBV4-3|TRBD2
CASSQGVASGSTDTQYF
TGCGCCAGCAGCCAAGGAGTGGCTAGCGGGAGCACAGATACGCAGTATTTT
>TRBJ2-1|NA|TRBV18|TRBD2
CASSPLAGGGDEQFF
TGTGCCAGCTCACCATTAGCGGGAGGGGGCGATGAGCAGTTCTTC